This T cell receptor (beta chain) originates from a study of T cell repertoires in cytomegalovirus infection. Background on the study: CMV epitopes in the study were HLA-C-restricted (recently identified) and HLA-B-restricted (well studied). Indications came from public TCR beta signatures; they pointed to CMV infection and to a matching HLA type. Broader study findings: Summed frequency of public TCR beta families distinguished CMV carriers with the relevant HLA. Dominating the ex vivo response were HLA-C-restricted CMV-specific TCR beta clonotypes.

TCRdb re-called the reads through MiXCR, storing one row per CDR3 protein. The sample carries fewer than 60,000 distinct CDR3 sequences, around 19% recorded once. With regard to this clonotype: The antigen remains unidentified.

This CDR3 region has 14 residues. Looked up from germline, CDR1 is MNHEY and CDR2 is SMNVEV (reference sequence). V dropped 6 bases and J dropped 11 bases, with 17 bases sitting between them. The material was CD8+ T cells from cultured PBMCs, obtained from culture after CMV antigen stimulation. The receptor comes from a human donor in good health (CMV status not recorded). Some clones in this sample may be carry-over from other donors' samples. This chain links TRBV27 with TRBJ1-6; D gene unclear. CDR3 sequence: CASRPGSLIPPLHF. The DNA for the CDR3 is TGTGCCAGCAGGCCCGGGTCTCTGATCCCACCCCTCCACTTT.